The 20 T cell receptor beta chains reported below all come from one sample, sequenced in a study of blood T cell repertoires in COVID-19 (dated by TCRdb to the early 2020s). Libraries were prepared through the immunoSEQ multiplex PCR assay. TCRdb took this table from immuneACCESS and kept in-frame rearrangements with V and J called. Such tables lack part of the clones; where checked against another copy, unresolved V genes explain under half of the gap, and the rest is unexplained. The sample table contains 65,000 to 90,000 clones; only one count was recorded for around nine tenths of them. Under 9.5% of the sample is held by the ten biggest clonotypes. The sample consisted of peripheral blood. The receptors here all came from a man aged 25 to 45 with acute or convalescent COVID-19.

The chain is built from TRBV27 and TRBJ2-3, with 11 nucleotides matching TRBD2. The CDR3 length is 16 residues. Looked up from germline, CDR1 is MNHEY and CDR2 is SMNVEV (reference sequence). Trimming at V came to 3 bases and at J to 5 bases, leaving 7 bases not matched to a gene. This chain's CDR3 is CASSLDSGRAGDTQYF. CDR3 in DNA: TGTGCCAGCAGTTTGGATAGCGGGAGGGCGGGAGATACGCAGTATTTT.

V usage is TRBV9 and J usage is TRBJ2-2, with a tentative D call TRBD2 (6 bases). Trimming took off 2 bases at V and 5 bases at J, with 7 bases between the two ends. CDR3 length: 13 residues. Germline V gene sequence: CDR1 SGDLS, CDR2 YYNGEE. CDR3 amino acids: CASSVSGTGELFF. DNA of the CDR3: TGTGCCAGCAGCGTCAGCGGGACCGGGGAGCTGTTTTTT.

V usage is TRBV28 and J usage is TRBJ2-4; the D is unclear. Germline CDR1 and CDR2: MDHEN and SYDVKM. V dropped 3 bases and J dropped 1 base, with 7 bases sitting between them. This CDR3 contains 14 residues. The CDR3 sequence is CASSFSGAKNIQYF. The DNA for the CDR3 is TGTGCCAGCAGTTTTTCCGGGGCCAAAAACATTCAGTACTTC.

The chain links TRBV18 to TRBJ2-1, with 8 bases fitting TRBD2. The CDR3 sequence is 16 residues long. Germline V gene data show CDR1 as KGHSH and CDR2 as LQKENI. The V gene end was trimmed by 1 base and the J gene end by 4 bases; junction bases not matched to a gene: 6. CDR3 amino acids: CASSPQSGTRYNEQFF. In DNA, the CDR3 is TGTGCCAGCTCACCACAGTCCGGGACTAGGTACAATGAGCAGTTCTTC.

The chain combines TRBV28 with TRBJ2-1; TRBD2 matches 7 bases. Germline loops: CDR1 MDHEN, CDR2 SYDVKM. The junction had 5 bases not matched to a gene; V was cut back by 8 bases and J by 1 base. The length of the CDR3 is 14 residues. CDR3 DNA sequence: TGTGCCAGCGTTATAGCGGGTTCCTACAATGAGCAGTTCTTC. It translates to CASVIAGSYNEQFF.

CDR3 DNA: TGTGCCAGCAGTGAATTTGGGGGCAGAGAGACCCAGTACTTC. Its translation is CASSEFGGRETQYF. The V gene is TRBV2, the J gene TRBJ2-5; D is perhaps TRBD1 (6 bases). This CDR3 contains 14 residues. The V end lost 2 bases, the J end lost 4 bases, and 11 bases lay between the germline ends. Germline values: CDR1 SNHLY, CDR2 FYNNEI.

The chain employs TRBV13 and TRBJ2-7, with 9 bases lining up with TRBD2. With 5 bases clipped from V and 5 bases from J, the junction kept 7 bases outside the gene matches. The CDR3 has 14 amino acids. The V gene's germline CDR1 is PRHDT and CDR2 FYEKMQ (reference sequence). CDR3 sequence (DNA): TGTGCCAGCAGCCCCCCTAGCGGGAACGACGAGCAGTACTTC. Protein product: CASSPPSGNDEQYF.

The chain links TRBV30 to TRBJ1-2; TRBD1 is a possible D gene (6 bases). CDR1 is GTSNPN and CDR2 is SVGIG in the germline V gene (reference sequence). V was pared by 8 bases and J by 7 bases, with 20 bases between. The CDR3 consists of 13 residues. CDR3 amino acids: CALPWGGGFGYTF. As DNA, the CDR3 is TGTGCCCTACCGTGGGGGGGCGGTTTTGGCTACACCTTC. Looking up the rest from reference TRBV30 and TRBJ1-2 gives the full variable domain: SQTIHQWPATLVQPVGSPLSLECTVEGTSNPNLYWYRQAAGRGLQLLFYSVGIGQISSEVPQNLSASRPQDRQFILSSKKLLLSDSGFYLCALPWGGGFGYTFGSGTRLTVV.

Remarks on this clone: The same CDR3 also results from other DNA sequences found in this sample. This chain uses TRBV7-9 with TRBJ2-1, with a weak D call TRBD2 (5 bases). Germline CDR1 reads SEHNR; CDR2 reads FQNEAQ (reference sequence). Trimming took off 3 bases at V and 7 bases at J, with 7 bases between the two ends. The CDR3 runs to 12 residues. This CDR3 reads CASSFRGNEQFF. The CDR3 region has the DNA TGTGCCAGCAGCTTTAGAGGGAATGAGCAGTTCTTC.

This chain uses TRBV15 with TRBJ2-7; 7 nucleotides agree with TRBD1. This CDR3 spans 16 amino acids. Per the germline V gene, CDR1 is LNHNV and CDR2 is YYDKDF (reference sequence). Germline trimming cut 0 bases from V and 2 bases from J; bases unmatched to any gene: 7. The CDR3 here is CATSRDGNRGAYEQYF. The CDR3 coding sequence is TGTGCCACCAGCAGAGATGGGAACAGGGGTGCCTACGAGCAGTACTTC.

The CDR3 is CASSAHRGANEKLFF. The CDR3 DNA follows: TGTGCCAGCAGTGCCCACAGGGGTGCTAATGAAAAACTGTTTTTT. The chain combines TRBV25-1 with TRBJ1-4; 7 positions match TRBD1. Trimming at V came to 4 bases and at J to 3 bases, leaving 5 bases not matched to a gene. CDR3 length: 15 amino acids. The germline V gene has CDR1 MGHDK and CDR2 SYGVNS.

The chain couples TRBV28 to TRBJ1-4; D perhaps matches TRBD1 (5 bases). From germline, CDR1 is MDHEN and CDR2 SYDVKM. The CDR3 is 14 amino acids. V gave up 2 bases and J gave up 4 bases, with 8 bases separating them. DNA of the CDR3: TGTGCCAGCAGTTTAGGGGGGGATAATGAAAAACTGTTTTTT. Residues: CASSLGGDNEKLFF.

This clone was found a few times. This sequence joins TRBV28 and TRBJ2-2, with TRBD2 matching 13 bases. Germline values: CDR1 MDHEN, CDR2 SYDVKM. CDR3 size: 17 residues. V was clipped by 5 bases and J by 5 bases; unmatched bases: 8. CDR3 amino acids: CASSPYGTSGNTGELFF. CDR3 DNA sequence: TGTGCCAGCAGTCCTTACGGGACTAGCGGGAATACCGGGGAGCTGTTTTTT.

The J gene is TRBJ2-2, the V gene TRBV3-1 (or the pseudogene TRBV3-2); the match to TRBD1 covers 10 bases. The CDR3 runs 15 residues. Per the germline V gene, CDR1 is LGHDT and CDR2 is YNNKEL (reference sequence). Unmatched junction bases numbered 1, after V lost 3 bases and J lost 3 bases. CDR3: CASSHGTGDTGELFF. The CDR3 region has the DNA TGTGCCAGCAGCCACGGGACAGGGGACACCGGGGAGCTGTTTTTT.

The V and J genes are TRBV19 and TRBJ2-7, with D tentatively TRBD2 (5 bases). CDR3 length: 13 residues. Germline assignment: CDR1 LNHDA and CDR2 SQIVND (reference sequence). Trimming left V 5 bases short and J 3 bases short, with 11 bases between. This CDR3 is CASSSRDNYEQYF. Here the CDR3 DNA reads TGTGCCAGTAGTTCGAGGGATAACTACGAGCAGTACTTC.

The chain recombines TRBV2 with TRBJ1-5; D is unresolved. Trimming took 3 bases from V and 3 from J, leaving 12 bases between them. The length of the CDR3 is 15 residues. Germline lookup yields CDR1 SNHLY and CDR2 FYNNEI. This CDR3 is CASSDDGLLNQPQHF. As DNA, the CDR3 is TGTGCCAGCAGTGACGATGGCCTCCTCAATCAGCCCCAGCATTTT.

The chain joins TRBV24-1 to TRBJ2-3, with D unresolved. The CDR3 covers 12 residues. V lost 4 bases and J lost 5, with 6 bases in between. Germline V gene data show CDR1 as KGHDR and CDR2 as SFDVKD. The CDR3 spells CATSDWQDTQYF. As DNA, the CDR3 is TGTGCCACCAGTGACTGGCAAGATACGCAGTATTTT.

The CDR3 nucleotides read TGCGCCAGCAGCTGGACTAGCGGGGCCTACAATGAGCAGTTCTTC. The encoded protein is CASSWTSGAYNEQFF. This chain connects TRBV5-1 to TRBJ2-1; TRBD2 matches 12 bases. CDR1 is SGHRS, CDR2 YFSETQ, per germline. V trimming: 3 bases; J trimming: 2 bases; junction bases outside the gene matches: 0. This CDR3 has 15 residues. The whole variable domain, remainder taken from reference TRBV5-1 and TRBJ2-1, is KAGVTQTPRYLIKTRGQQVTLSCSPISGHRSVSWYQQTPGQGLQFLFEYFSETQRNKGNFPGRFSGRQFSNSRSEMNVSTLELGDSALYLCASSWTSGAYNEQFFGPGTRLTVL.

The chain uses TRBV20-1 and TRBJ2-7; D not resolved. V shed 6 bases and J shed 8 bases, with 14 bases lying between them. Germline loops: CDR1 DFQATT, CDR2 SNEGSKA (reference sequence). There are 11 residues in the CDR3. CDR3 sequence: CSAHEAPKQYF. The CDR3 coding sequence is TGCAGTGCCCATGAAGCCCCAAAGCAGTACTTC.

The CDR3 loop is CASSDPRGPSSGANVLTF. CDR3 DNA sequence: TGTGCCAGCAGTGACCCCAGGGGACCTAGCTCTGGGGCCAACGTCCTGACTTTC. This sequence joins TRBV28 and TRBJ2-6, with TRBD1 as a possible D gene (6 bases). The V gene's germline CDR1 is MDHEN and CDR2 SYDVKM. Trimming took off 5 bases at V and 0 bases at J, with 17 bases between the two ends. The length of the CDR3 is 18 residues.